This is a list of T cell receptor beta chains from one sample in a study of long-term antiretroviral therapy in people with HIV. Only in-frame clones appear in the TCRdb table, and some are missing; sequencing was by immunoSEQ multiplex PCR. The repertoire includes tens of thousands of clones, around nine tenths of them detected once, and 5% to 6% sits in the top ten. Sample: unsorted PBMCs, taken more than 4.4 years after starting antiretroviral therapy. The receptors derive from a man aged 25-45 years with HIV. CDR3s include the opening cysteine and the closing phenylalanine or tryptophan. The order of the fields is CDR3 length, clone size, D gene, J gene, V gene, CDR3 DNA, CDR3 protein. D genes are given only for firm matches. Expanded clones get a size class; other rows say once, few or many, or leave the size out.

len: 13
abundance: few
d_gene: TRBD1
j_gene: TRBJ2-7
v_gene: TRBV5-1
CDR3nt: TGCGCCAGCGGCGAAGGGGGCGCCTACGAGCAGTACTTC
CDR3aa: CASGEGGAYEQYF

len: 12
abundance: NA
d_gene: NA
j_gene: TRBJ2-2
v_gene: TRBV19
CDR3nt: TGTGCCAGTAGTATCTACACCGGGGAGCTGTTTTTT
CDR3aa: CASSIYTGELFF

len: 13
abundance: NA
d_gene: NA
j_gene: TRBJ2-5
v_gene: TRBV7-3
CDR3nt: TGTGCCAGCAGCTTATCAGGCCCGGAGACCCAGTACTTC
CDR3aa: CASSLSGPETQYF

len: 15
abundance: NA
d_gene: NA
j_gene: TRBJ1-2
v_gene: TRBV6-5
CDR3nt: TGTGCCAGCAGTTACACCCCGGGGAGACACTATGGCTACACCTTC
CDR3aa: CASSYTPGRHYGYTF

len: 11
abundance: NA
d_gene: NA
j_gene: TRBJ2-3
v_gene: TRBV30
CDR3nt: TGTGCCTTGGACGGGTTCGATACGCAGTATTTT
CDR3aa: CALDGFDTQYF

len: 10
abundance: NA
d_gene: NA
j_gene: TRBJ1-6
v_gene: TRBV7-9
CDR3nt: TGTGCCAGCAGCGCGTGGGCCCTCCACTTT
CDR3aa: CASSAWALHF

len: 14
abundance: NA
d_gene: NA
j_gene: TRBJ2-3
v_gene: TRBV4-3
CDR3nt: TGCGCCAGCAGCCAAGGAACTAGGAGTGATACGCAGTATTTT
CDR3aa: CASSQGTRSDTQYF

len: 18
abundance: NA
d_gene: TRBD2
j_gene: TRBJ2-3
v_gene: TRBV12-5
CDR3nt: TGTGCTAGTGGTTTGGTACATCGAGCGGGGGCCTCCACAGATACGCAGTATTTT
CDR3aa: CASGLVHRAGASTDTQYF

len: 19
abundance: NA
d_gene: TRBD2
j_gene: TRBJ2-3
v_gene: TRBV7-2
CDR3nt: TGTGCCAGCAGCTTAGAGGAGAGCGGGAGGATCACCCTCACAGATACGCAGTATTTT
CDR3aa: CASSLEESGRITLTDTQYF

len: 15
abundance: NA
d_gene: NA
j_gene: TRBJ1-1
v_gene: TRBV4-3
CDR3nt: TGCGCCAGCAGCCAAGAGCAGTTTGGATTCACTGAAGCTTTCTTT
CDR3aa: CASSQEQFGFTEAFF

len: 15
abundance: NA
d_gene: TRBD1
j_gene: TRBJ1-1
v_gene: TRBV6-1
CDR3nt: TGTGCCAGCAGTGAAACAGGAACAGGGGACACTGAAGCTTTCTTT
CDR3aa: CASSETGTGDTEAFF

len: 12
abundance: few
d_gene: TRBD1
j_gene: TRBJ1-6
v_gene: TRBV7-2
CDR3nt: TGTGCCAGCAGCCCCCAGGGGGGACCCCTCCACTTT
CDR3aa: CASSPQGGPLHF

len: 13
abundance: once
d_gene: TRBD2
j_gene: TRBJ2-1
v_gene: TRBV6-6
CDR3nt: TGTGCCAGCAGTTTACCTGGGACTAGCAGGCAGTTCTTC
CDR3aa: CASSLPGTSRQFF

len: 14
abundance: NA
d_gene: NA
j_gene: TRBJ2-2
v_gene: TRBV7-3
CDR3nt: TGTGCCAGCAGCTTAGGGTTGGGGCCCGGGGAGCTGTTTTTT
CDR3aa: CASSLGLGPGELFF

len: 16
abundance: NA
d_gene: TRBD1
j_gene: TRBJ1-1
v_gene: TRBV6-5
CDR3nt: TGTGCCAGCAGTTCCTCTCCGGGACAGGGGGGGACTGAAGCTTTCTTT
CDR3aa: CASSSSPGQGGTEAFF

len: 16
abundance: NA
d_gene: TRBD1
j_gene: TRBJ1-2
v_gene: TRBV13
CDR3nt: TGTGCCAGCAGCTTTGCACAGGACAGGGTTTTCTATGGCTACACCTTC
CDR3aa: CASSFAQDRVFYGYTF

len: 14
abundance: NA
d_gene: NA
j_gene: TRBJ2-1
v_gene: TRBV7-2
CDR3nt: TGTGCCAGCAGCTCGGACGTATCCTACAATGAGCAGTTCTTC
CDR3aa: CASSSDVSYNEQFF

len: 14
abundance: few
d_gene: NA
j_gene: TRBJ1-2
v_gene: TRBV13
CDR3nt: TGTGCCAGCAGCTTACCCAGGGGTGACTATGGCTACACCTTC
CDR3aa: CASSLPRGDYGYTF